These 3 T cell receptor beta chains came from one sample sequenced in a study of beta chain features in type 1 diabetes. Study-wide results and caveats: Shorter TCRB CDR3s, moderately but significantly so, marked every one of the four CD4+ subsets in Type 1 diabetes patients.

These TCRs' antigens remain unknown. TCRB transcripts that were expressed got sequenced, as all of the isolated RNA had been reverse transcribed. The method was immunoSEQ multiplex PCR; TCRdb's version includes in-frame clones alone and lacks a portion of them. The table shows more than 300,000 clones, with around 9.6% occurring only once. The sample taken for sequencing was central memory CD4+ T cells from blood. Receptors originate from a man younger than 45 with type 1 diabetes.

In this sample, this clone turned up a few times. V and J are TRBV11-1 and TRBJ2-1; 13 nucleotides match TRBD2. The germline CDR1 and CDR2 sequences are SGHAT and FQDESV (reference sequence). This CDR3 region has 14 residues. V was pared by 6 bases and J by 7 bases, with 3 bases of the junction left unmatched. CDR3 region: CASRLAGGLNEQFF. CDR3 nucleotide sequence: TGTGCCAGCAGACTAGCGGGAGGGCTGAATGAGCAGTTCTTC. Based on the CDR3 plus reference TRBV11-1 and TRBJ2-1, the full variable domain is EAEVAQSPRYKITEKSQAVAFWCDPISGHATLYWYRQILGQGPELLVQFQDESVVDDSQLPKDRFSAERLKGVDSTLKIQPAELGDSAMYLCASRLAGGLNEQFFGPGTRLTVL.

V usage is TRBV7-6 and J usage is TRBJ2-5; D is unclear. Germline CDR1 SGHVS, CDR2 FNYEAQ. Trimming took off 1 base at V and 3 bases at J, with 9 bases between the two ends. The CDR3 runs 14 residues. The CDR3 reads CASSLGAVKETQYF. CDR3 nucleotides: TGTGCCAGCAGCTTAGGGGCAGTAAAAGAGACCCAGTACTTC. The whole variable domain, remainder taken from reference TRBV7-6 and TRBJ2-5, is GAGVSQSPRYKVTKRGQDVALRCDPISGHVSLYWYRQALGQGPEFLTYFNYEAQQDKSGLPNDRFSAERPEGSISTLTIQRTEQRDSAMYRCASSLGAVKETQYFGPGTRLLVL.

This clone showed up just a few times. The V gene is TRBV28, the J gene TRBJ2-7; 7 bases are a match to TRBD1. The CDR3 contains 15 residues. With 10 bases clipped from V and 0 bases from J, the junction kept 12 bases outside the gene matches. Germline values: CDR1 MDHEN, CDR2 SYDVKM. The CDR3 nucleotides are TGTGCCACCTCGGCAGGGGGACAGAGCTCCTACGAGCAGTACTTC. Translation: CATSAGGQSSYEQYF. The whole variable domain, remainder taken from reference TRBV28 and TRBJ2-7, is DVKVTQSSRYLVKRTGEKVFLECVQDMDHENMFWYRQDPGLGLRLIYFSYDVKMKEKGDIPEGYSVSREKKERFSLILESASTNQTSMYLCATSAGGQSSYEQYFGPGTRLTVT.